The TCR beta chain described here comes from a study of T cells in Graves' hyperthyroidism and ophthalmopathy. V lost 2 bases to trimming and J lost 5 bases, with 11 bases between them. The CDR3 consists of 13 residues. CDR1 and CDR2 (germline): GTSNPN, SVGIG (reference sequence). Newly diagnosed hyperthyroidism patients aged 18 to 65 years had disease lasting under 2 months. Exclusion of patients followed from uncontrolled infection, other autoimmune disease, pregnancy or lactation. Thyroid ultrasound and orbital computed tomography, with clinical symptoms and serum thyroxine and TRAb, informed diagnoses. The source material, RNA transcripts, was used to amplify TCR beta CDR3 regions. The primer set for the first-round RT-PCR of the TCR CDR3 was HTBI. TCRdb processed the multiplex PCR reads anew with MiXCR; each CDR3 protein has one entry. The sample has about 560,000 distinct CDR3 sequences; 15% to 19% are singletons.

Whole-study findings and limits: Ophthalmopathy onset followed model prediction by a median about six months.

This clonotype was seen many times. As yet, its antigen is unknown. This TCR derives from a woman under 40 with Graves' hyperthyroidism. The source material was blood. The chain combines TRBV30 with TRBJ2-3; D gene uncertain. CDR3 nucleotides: TGTGCCTGGAGTACCGCTCTTCGAGATACGCAGTATTTT. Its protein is CAWSTALRDTQYF.